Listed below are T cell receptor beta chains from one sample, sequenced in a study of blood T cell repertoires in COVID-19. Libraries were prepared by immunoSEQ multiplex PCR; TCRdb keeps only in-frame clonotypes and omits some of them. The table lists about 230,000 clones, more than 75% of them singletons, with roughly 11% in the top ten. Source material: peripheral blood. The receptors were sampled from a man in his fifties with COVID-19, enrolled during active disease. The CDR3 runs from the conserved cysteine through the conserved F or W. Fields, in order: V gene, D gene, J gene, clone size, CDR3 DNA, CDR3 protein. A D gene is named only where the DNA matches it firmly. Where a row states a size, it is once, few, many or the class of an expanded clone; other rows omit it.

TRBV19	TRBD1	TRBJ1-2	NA	TGTGCCACTTCTGGCCGACAGGGCGGCTATGGCTACACCTTC	CATSGRQGGYGYTF
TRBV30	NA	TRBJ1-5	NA	TGTGCCTGGAAGTCGGGCGGTGGGGCTAGCAATCAGCCCCAGCATTTT	CAWKSGGGASNQPQHF
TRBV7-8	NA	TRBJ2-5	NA	TGTGCCAGCAGCCAACTCGAGGAGAAGACCCAGTACTTC	CASSQLEEKTQYF
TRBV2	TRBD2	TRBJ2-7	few	TGTGCCAGCAGTGAAACGCCTAGCGGAAGCCACGAGCAGTACTTC	CASSETPSGSHEQYF
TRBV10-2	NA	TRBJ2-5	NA	TGCGCCAGCAGTGAGAGGGCCGGAGGGACCCAGTACTTC	CASSERAGGTQYF
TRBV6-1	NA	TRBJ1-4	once	TGTGCCAGCAGTGGAAACCCACTGACAGTACCAAATGAAAAACTGTTTTTT	CASSGNPLTVPNEKLFF
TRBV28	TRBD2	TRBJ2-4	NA	TGTGCCAGCAGTTTTCGAGGACTAGCGGAACTCAAAAACATTCAGTACTTC	CASSFRGLAELKNIQYF
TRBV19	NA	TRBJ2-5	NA	TGTGCCAGTAGTATCGCAGGTGAGGAGACCCAGTACTTC	CASSIAGEETQYF
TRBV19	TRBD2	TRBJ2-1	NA	TGTGCCAGTAGTAAGGCGGGGGAGTACAATGAGCAGTTCTTC	CASSKAGEYNEQFF
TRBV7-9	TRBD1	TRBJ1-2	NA	TGTGCCAGCAGCCACCAGGGGGCCGGCTATGGCTACACCTTC	CASSHQGAGYGYTF
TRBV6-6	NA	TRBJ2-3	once	TGTGCCAGCAGTAAACAGGGTCCAGATACGCAGTATTTT	CASSKQGPDTQYF
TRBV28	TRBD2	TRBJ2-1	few	TGTGCCAGCAGTATAATAGCGGGAGGCGCTCGAGGGGGGGAGCAGTTCTTC	CASSIIAGGARGGEQFF
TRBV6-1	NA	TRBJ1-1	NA	TGTGCCAGCAGTGAGAGACAGACTGAAGCTTTCTTT	CASSERQTEAFF
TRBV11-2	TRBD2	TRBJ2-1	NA	TGTGCCAGCAGCCAGGGAAGGACTAGCGGGAGGGCGGTATATGAGCAGTTCTTC	CASSQGRTSGRAVYEQFF
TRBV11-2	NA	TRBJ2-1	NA	TGTGCCAGCAGCCCCCAGGGGAGAGGGGATGAGCAGTTCTTC	CASSPQGRGDEQFF
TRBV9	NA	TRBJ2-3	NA	TGTGCCAGCAGCGTAGACCAGTATTACACAGATACGCAGTATTTT	CASSVDQYYTDTQYF
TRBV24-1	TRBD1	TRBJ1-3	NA	TGTGCCACCAGTGGGGACAGATTAAAGAACTCTGGAAACACCATATATTTT	CATSGDRLKNSGNTIYF
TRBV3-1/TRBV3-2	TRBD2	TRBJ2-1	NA	TGTGCCAGCAGCCAAGCGGGACGCGGGAGGAGCAATGAGCAGTTCTTC	CASSQAGRGRSNEQFF
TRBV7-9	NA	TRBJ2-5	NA	TGTGCCAGCAGCGTAACACTCAGGGAGACCCAGTACTTC	CASSVTLRETQYF
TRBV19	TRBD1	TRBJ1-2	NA	TGTGCCAGCCGGGGGGGGACAGAGGGACCTGGCTACACCTTC	CASRGGTEGPGYTF
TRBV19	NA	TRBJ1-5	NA	TGTGCCAGTCAGACGGGGGGTAGCAATCAGCCCCAGCATTTT	CASQTGGSNQPQHF
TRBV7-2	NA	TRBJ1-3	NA	TGTGCCAGCAGCTTAAACATTTTCTCTGGAAACACCATATATTTT	CASSLNIFSGNTIYF
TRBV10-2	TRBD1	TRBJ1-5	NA	TGCGCCAGCGATTCAGGGGGCCTAAATCAGCCCCAGCATTTT	CASDSGGLNQPQHF
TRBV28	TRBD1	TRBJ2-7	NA	TGTGCCAGCAGATCCCCCGGGACAGGGAACTACGAGCAGTACTTC	CASRSPGTGNYEQYF
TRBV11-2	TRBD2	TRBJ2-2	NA	TGTGCCAGCAGCTTAACTCTAGCGGGGGCCACCGGGGAGCTGTTTTTT	CASSLTLAGATGELFF
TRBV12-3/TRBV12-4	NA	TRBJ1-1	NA	TGTGCCAGCAGTTTAAGAGGTGACAGTGAAGCTTTCTTT	CASSLRGDSEAFF
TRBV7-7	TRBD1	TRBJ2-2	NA	TGTGCTAGCAGCTTAGATGGGACAGGGGGATTCACCGGGGAGCTGTTTTTT	CASSLDGTGGFTGELFF
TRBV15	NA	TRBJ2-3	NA	TGTGCCACCGGGTACGGGAGCACAGATACGCAGTATTTT	CATGYGSTDTQYF
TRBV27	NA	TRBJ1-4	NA	TGTGCCAGCAGTCCATTTATCGGGGATGGTGATGAAAAACTGTTTTTT	CASSPFIGDGDEKLFF
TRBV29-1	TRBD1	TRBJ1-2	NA	TGCAGCGTGGGACAGGGTCTTCGTGGCTACACCTTC	CSVGQGLRGYTF
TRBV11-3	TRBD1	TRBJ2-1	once	TGTGCCAGCAGCCTGGGACAGCAACAGTTCTTC	CASSLGQQQFF
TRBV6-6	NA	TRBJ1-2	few	TGTGCCAGCAGTTACTTCCGGGAGGATGGCTACACCTTC	CASSYFREDGYTF
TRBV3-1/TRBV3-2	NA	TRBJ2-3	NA	TGTGCCAGCAGCCAAGTCGGCACAGATACGCAGTATTTT	CASSQVGTDTQYF
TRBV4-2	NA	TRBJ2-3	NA	TGTGCCAGCAGCCAAGATCCAATGGATACGCAGTATTTT	CASSQDPMDTQYF
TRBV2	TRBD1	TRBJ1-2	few	TGTGCCAGCAGTAAAGACAGGGTCTACTATGGCTACACCTTC	CASSKDRVYYGYTF
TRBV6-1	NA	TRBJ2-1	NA	TGTGCCAGCAGTGACCTCAGAAATGAGCAGTTCTTC	CASSDLRNEQFF
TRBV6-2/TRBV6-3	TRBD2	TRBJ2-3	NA	TGTGCCAGCAGCCAAATTATAGCGGGAGTTGGGGATACGCAGTATTTT	CASSQIIAGVGDTQYF